This TCR beta chain derives from a study of blood T cell repertoires in COVID-19. Germline loops: CDR1 MDHEN, CDR2 SYDVKM. The CDR3 spans 10 residues. TCRdb's table, derived via immunoSEQ multiplex PCR, lists solely in-frame clones and lacks some. The repertoire holds about 500,000 clones, with around 87% as singletons. This clone was seen a single time. The rearrangement joins TRBV28 to TRBJ1-5; D is uncertain. The sequence derives from a woman aged 18-29 years who had recovered from COVID-19. Input material: PBMCs or T cells enriched from blood (not recorded which). The chain's CDR3 is CAAGYQPQHF. For the CDR3, the DNA is TGTGCTGCGGGATATCAGCCCCAGCATTTT.